These 12 T cell receptor beta chains were sequenced from one sample in a study of cytomegalovirus exposure and HLA in healthy donors. 13 Jbeta primers and 60 Vbeta primers were used for the PCR. Sequencing used immunoSEQ multiplex PCR; TCRdb keeps in-frame clones, though not all of them. Among under 150,000 clones listed, approximately 77% were seen once. The specimen sequenced was PBMCs. Every receptor here comes from a young man in good health and CMV-seronegative.

This chain joins TRBV4-2 and TRBJ2-2; D not resolved. V shed 0 bases and J shed 7 bases, with 12 bases lying between them. The CDR3 sequence is 15 residues long. Germline V lookup: CDR1 LGHNA, CDR2 YNFKEQ. The CDR3 protein is CASSQDSERSGELFF. The CDR3 region has the DNA TGTGCCAGCAGCCAAGATTCCGAAAGGAGCGGGGAGCTGTTTTTT.

V gene TRBV2 combines with J gene TRBJ1-5, with D possibly TRBD1 on 5 matching bases. CDR3 size: 15 residues. Germline values: CDR1 SNHLY, CDR2 FYNNEI. The V end lost 4 bases, the J end lost 2 bases, and 12 bases lay between the germline ends. This chain's CDR3 is CASSGQTTRNQPQHF. DNA for the CDR3: TGTGCCAGCAGTGGACAGACCACCCGCAATCAGCCCCAGCATTTT. Variable domain in full (rest from reference TRBV2 and TRBJ1-5): EPEVTQTPSHQVTQMGQEVILRCVPISNHLYFYWYRQILGQKVEFLVSFYNNEISEKSEIFDDQFSVERPDGSNFTLKIRSTKLEDSAMYFCASSGQTTRNQPQHFGDGTRLSIL.

The chain joins TRBV19 to TRBJ2-2, with 7 positions matching TRBD1. Per germline, CDR1 LNHDA and CDR2 SQIVND (reference sequence). The CDR3 runs 15 residues. The V gene end was trimmed by 3 bases and the J gene end by 4 bases; junction bases not matched to a gene: 5. CDR3 coding DNA: TGTGCCAGTAGTATCTCGACAGGGATCACCGGGGAGCTGTTTTTT. This sequence encodes CASSISTGITGELFF.

The chain recombines TRBV7-6 with TRBJ2-1, with 11 bases identical to TRBD1. The CDR3 is 16 residues long. The germline gives CDR1 SGHVS, CDR2 FNYEAQ. V lost 1 base, J lost 7 bases, and 6 bases stayed unmatched. The CDR3 reads CASSLEGQGARNEQFF. CDR3 coding DNA: TGTGCCAGCAGCTTAGAAGGACAGGGGGCGAGAAATGAGCAGTTCTTC. Together with reference TRBV7-6 and TRBJ2-1, the CDR3 gives the full variable domain: GAGVSQSPRYKVTKRGQDVALRCDPISGHVSLYWYRQALGQGPEFLTYFNYEAQQDKSGLPNDRFSAERPEGSISTLTIQRTEQRDSAMYRCASSLEGQGARNEQFFGPGTRLTVL.

The rearrangement uses TRBV5-1 and TRBJ2-7, with TRBD1 matching 7 bases. The J segment lost 6 bases and the V segment lost 4 bases, leaving 13 bases of the junction unmatched. The CDR3 length is 15 residues. Germline V gives CDR1 SGHRS, CDR2 YFSETQ. CDR3 in DNA: TGCGCCAGCAGCCAGACAGGGCCGCTAGGACGCGAGCAGTACTTC. It specifies CASSQTGPLGREQYF.

The gene calls are TRBV29-1 and TRBJ1-1, with 10 positions matching TRBD1. After removal of 6 bases from V and 3 bases from J, the junction contained 7 bases not matched to a gene. Germline V gene data show CDR1 as SQVTM and CDR2 as ANQGSEA. The CDR3 totals 14 residues. CDR3 loop: CSVGRDRGDTEAFF. In DNA, the CDR3 is TGCAGCGTCGGGAGGGACAGGGGTGACACTGAAGCTTTCTTT.

V is TRBV7-3 and J is TRBJ2-5; the D is unclear. The length of the CDR3 is 15 residues. The germline CDR1 and CDR2 sequences are SGHTA and FQGTGA. The V gene lost 5 bases and the J gene lost 5 bases, with 18 bases spanning the gap. CDR3 nucleotide sequence: TGTGCCAGCAGCCCCTCCTACGTTATCCGGGAGACCCAGTACTTC. Translating it yields CASSPSYVIRETQYF.

The V call is TRBV4-3, the J call TRBJ1-2, with a weak D call TRBD1 (5 bases). Between the trimmed V and J ends, which lost 2 bases and 2 bases, there was a span of 9 bases. Germline assignment: CDR1 LGHNA and CDR2 YSLEER. The CDR3 runs 14 residues. CDR3 sequence: CASSQSGGNYGYTF. Here the CDR3 DNA reads TGCGCCAGCAGCCAAAGCGGGGGAAACTATGGCTACACCTTC.

This chain uses TRBV4-2 with TRBJ2-7; D not certain. Germline loops: CDR1 LGHNA, CDR2 YNFKEQ. The germline V and J ends were trimmed by 1 base and 3 bases, with 22 bases remaining between them. CDR3 size: 18 residues. In DNA, the CDR3 is TGTGCCAGCAGCCAAGTAACCCCCCCCGGTCGGTCCGTCTACGAGCAGTACTTC. This encodes CASSQVTPPGRSVYEQYF.

The count of this clone is one. In the same sample, other DNA sequences code for this CDR3. The V and J genes are TRBV5-4 and TRBJ1-1, with D possibly being TRBD1 (5 bases). The CDR3 has 13 residues. V was pared by 1 base and J by 1 base, with 5 bases between. The V gene's germline CDR1 is SGHNT and CDR2 YYREEE (reference sequence). This chain's CDR3 is CASSLTGNTEAFF. The CDR3, as DNA: TGTGCCAGCAGCTTGACAGGGAACACTGAAGCTTTCTTT.

In the case of this clone: This same CDR3 is encoded by further DNA sequences in the sample. This CDR3 reads CASSPHPRGSGGYTF. The CDR3 DNA reads TGTGCCAGCAGCCCACATCCCCGGGGTAGTGGCGGCTACACCTTC. This chain joins TRBV13 and TRBJ1-2, with no clear D. The length of the CDR3 is 15 residues. Germline-derived CDR1 and CDR2 are PRHDT and FYEKMQ (reference sequence). V was clipped by 5 bases and J by 8 bases, with 21 bases between them.

The V and J genes are TRBV9 and TRBJ1-1; tentatively, D is TRBD1 (5 bases). This CDR3 spans 14 amino acids. V shed 0 bases and J shed 7 bases, with 13 bases lying between them. From germline, CDR1 is SGDLS and CDR2 YYNGEE. This CDR3 is CASSVVGEVGEAFF. In DNA form, the CDR3 reads TGTGCCAGCAGCGTAGTGGGGGAGGTGGGTGAAGCTTTCTTT.